The sequence of this TCR beta chain was determined in a study of blood T cells in healthy people across ages. Findings and limits, study-wide: With age, beta diversity per million T cells declined roughly linearly, significantly by 40 to 50.

CDR1 and CDR2 (germline): LGHNA, YNFKEQ. The CDR3 is made up of 13 amino acids. Using a J-beta primer mix together with a sample-barcoded 5' primer, a second PCR was run for 7 to 11 cycles. TCRdb reprocessed the 5' RACE reads with MiXCR, giving one entry per CDR3 protein. This sample has 600,000 or so distinct CDR3 sequences, with 21% found just once. Donation came from healthy Caucasian individuals in Russia who were aged about 6 to 100. With regard to this clonotype: Antigen specificity is unknown.

This chain uses TRBV4-2 with TRBJ2-5, with D perhaps given as TRBD1 or TRBD2 (5 bases each). Near its end, the DNA agrees better with TRBJ2-1, so the J call may be wrong. Source material: blood. This sequence was found in a man between 65 and 85 years old in good health. CDR3 in DNA: TGTGCCAGCAGCCAAGATGGGGGCAATGAGCAGTTCTTC. Amino acid sequence: CASSQDGGNEQFF.